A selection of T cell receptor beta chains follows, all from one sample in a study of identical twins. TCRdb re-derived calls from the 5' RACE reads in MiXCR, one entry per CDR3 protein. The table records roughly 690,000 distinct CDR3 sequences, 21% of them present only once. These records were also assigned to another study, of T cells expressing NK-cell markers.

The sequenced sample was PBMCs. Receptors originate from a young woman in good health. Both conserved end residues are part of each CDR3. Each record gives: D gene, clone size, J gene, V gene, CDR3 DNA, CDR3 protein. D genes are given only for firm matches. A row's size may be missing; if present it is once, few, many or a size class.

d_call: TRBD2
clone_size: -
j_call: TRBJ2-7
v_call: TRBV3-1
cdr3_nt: TGTGCCAGCAGCCAAGGGAATAGCGGGTCCTACGAGCAGTACTTC
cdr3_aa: CASSQGNSGSYEQYF

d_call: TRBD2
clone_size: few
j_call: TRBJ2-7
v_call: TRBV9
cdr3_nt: TGTGCCAGCAGCGTAGGGGGAGGGACCCATACCTACGAGCAGTACTTC
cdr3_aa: CASSVGGGTHTYEQYF

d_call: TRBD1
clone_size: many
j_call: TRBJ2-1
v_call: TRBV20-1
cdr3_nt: TGCAGTGCTGTACAGGGGGCTAATGAGCAGTTCTTC
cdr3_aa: CSAVQGANEQFF

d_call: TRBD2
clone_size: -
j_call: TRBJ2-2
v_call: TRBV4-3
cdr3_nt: TGCGCCAGCAGCCGCCGACTAGCGGGAGGGAACACCGGGGAGCTGTTTTTT
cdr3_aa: CASSRRLAGGNTGELFF

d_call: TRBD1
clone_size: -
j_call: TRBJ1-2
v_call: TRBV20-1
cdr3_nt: TGCAGTGCTGGGGACAGGGGAGGCCACACCTTC
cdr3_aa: CSAGDRGGHTF

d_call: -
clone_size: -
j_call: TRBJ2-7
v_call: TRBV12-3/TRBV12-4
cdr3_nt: TGTGCCAGCACCGAGGGGGGTCCAGCCTACGAGCAGTACTTC
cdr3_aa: CASTEGGPAYEQYF

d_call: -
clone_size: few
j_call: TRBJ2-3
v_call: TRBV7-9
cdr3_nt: TGTGCCAGCAGCTTAGCGCTGCGGGGAAGCACAGATACGCAGTATTTT
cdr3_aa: CASSLALRGSTDTQYF

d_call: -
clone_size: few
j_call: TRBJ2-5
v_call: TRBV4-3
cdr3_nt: TGCGCCAGCAGCCAAGGGTACAGACAAGAGACCCAGTACTTC
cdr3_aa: CASSQGYRQETQYF

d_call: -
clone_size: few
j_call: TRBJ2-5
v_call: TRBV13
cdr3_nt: TGTGCCAGCAGCTTAGGGTGGAACCAGTACTTC
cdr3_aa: CASSLGWNQYF

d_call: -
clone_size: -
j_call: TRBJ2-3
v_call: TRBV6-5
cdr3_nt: TGTGCCAGCAGTTACGCACTCGGAGATACGCAGTATTTT
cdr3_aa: CASSYALGDTQYF

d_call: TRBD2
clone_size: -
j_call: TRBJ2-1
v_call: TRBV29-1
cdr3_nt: TGCAGCGTTGACCTAGCGGGACCCTACAATGAGCAGTTCTTC
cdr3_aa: CSVDLAGPYNEQFF

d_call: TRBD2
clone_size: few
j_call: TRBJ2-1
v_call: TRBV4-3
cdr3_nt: TGCGCCAGCAGCCAAGAGGTTTTCCCAAGCGGGAGAAGGTATGAGCAGTTCTTC
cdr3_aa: CASSQEVFPSGRRYEQFF

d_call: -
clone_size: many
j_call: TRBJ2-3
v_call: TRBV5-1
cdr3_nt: TGTGCCAGCAGTTTAGAGCAGAGCACAGATACGCAGTATTTT
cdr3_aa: CASSLEQSTDTQYF

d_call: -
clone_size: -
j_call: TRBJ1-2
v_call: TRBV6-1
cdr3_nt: TGTGCCAGCAGTAGGAGGATGAACTATGGCTACACCTTC
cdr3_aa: CASSRRMNYGYTF

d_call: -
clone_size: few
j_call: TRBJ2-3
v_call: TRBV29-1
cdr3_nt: TGCAGCGTTGACAGATTAGAAAACACAGATACGCAGTATTTT
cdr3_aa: CSVDRLENTDTQYF

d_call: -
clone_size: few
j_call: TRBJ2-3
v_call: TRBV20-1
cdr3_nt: TGCAGTGCTGATGGATCAACAGATACGCAGTATTTT
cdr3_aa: CSADGSTDTQYF

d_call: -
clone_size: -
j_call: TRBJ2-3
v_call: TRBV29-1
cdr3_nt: TGCAGCGCCCTTCCCGGGGGCACAGATACGCAGTATTTT
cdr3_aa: CSALPGGTDTQYF

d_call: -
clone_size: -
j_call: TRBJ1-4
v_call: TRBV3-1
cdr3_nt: TGTGCCACCTCCAAGCATGTCGCGGGAACAGCTAATGAAAAACTGTTTTTT
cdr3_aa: CATSKHVAGTANEKLFF

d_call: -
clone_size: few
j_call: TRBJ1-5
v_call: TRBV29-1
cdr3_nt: TGCAGCGTTGGGGGGCAGCCCCAGCATTTT
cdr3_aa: CSVGGQPQHF

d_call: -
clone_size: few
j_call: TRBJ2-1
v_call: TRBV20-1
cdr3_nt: TGCAGTGCCGAAGGTCTCGTCGATGAGCAGTTCTTC
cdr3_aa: CSAEGLVDEQFF

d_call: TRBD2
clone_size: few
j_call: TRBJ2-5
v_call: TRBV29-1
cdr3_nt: TGCAGCGTCACTAGCGGGTCTCAAGAGACCCAGTACTTC
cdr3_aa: CSVTSGSQETQYF

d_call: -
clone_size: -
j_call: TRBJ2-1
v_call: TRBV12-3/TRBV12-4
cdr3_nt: TGTGCCAGCAGTTTCTTGGGACTCCCAGGATACAATGAGCAGTTCTTC
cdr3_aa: CASSFLGLPGYNEQFF

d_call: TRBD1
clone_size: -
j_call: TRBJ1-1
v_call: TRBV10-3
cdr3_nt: TGTGCCATCAGTGAGCCATTAGGTGCAGGGGGCACTGAAGCTTTCTTT
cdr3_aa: CAISEPLGAGGTEAFF

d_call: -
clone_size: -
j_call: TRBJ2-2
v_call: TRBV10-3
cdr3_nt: TGTGCCATCAGGGGGACAACTGGGGATACCGGGGAGCTGTTTTTT
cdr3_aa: CAIRGTTGDTGELFF

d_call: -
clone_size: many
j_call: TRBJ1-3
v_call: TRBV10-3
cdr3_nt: TGTGCCATCAGACCGACAGTCTCTGGAAACACCATATATTTT
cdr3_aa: CAIRPTVSGNTIYF

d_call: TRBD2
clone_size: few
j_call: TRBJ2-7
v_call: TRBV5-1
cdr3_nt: TGCGCCAGCAGCTTCTCGGGGGGTTTCTCCTACGAGCAGTACTTC
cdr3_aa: CASSFSGGFSYEQYF

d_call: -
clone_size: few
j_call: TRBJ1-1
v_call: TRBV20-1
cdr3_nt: TGCAGTGTGCAGACGGAAATGAACACTGAAGCTTTCTTT
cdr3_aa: CSVQTEMNTEAFF